Presented here are 32 T cell receptor beta chains from one specimen sequenced in a study of blood T cells in healthy people across ages. The use of a sample-barcoded 5' primer and a J-beta primer mix characterized a second PCR of roughly 6 to 12 cycles. TCRdb re-called the 5' RACE reads through MiXCR, storing one row per CDR3 protein. The data show hundreds of thousands of distinct CDR3 sequences, under 30% seen once. Separately, the same data were catalogued under a study of T cells of mothers and their children.

Source material: blood. The receptors derive from a boy aged 5-17 years in good health.

The chain has TRBV14 and TRBJ1-1; D perhaps matches TRBD1 (6 bases). With 0 bases removed from V and 2 bases from J, the gap between germline ends came to 13 bases. Per the germline V gene, CDR1 is SGHDN and CDR2 is FVKESK. This CDR3 contains 16 residues. The CDR3 nucleotides are TGTGCCAGCAGCCAAGATTCCCCGGGACAAAACACTGAAGCTTTCTTT. Its translation: CASSQDSPGQNTEAFF.

The rearrangement uses TRBV29-1 and TRBJ1-2; tentatively, D is TRBD1 (5 bases). Germline V gene data show CDR1 as SQVTM and CDR2 as ANQGSEA. The CDR3 runs 13 residues. Trimming took off 6 bases at V and 7 bases at J, with 18 bases between the two ends. CDR3 amino acids: CSVERDLLSGYTF. The CDR3 nucleotides read TGCAGCGTAGAACGGGACCTACTCAGTGGCTACACCTTC. Drawing the rest from reference TRBV29-1 and TRBJ1-2, the complete variable domain is SAVISQKPSRDICQRGTSLTIQCQVDSQVTMMFWYRQQPGQSLTLIATANQGSEATYESGFVIDKFPISRPNLTFSTLTVSNMSPEDSSIYLCSVERDLLSGYTFGSGTRLTVV.

This chain connects TRBV19 to TRBJ2-1; D uncertain. The germline V gene has CDR1 LNHDA and CDR2 SQIVND (reference sequence). This CDR3 contains 17 residues. The ends were cut back, 5 bases at V and 0 bases at J, with 17 bases in the middle. CDR3 DNA: TGTGCCAGTAGTTCAACCGTCGCAGCCCCCTCCTACAATGAGCAGTTCTTC. Its protein product is CASSSTVAAPSYNEQFF.

The CDR3 loop is CASSQRRGEQYF. The CDR3 nucleotides are TGTGCCAGCAGCCAAAGACGGGGTGAGCAGTACTTC. V usage is TRBV7-9 and J usage is TRBJ2-7, with D possibly TRBD2 on 5 matching bases. CDR1 and CDR2 from the germline V gene are SEHNR and FQNEAQ (reference sequence). Trimming pared 5 bases from V and 7 bases from J, leaving 12 bases between. The CDR3 is 12 amino acids. Drawing the rest from reference TRBV7-9 and TRBJ2-7, the complete variable domain is DTGVSQNPRHKITKRGQNVTFRCDPISEHNRLYWYRQTLGQGPEFLTYFQNEAQLEKSRLLSDRFSAERPKGSFSTLEIQRTEQGDSAMYLCASSQRRGEQYFGPGTRLTVT.

V gene TRBV2 combines with J gene TRBJ2-3, with D perhaps TRBD1 or TRBD2 (5 bases each). The CDR3 is made up of 12 amino acids. Per germline, CDR1 SNHLY and CDR2 FYNNEI. The CDR3 spells CASWGSTDTQYF. In DNA, the CDR3 is TGTGCTAGCTGGGGGAGCACAGATACGCAGTATTTT.

Of note for this clonotype: Sequence at one end of the junction differs from germline and may be a read error. J is TRBJ1-6 and V is TRBV15, with TRBD1 as a possible D gene (5 bases). The CDR3 is made up of 15 amino acids. Germline V gene lookup returns CDR1 LNHNV and CDR2 YYDKDF (reference sequence). CDR3 loop: CATGREAGRDSPLHF. The CDR3, as DNA: TGTGCCACCGGCAGAGAAGCAGGGCGGGATTCACCCCTCCACTTT.

This sequence joins TRBV12-3 or TRBV12-4 and TRBJ1-5; the D gene is possibly TRBD1 (5 bases). The CDR3 spans 14 residues. Trimming removed 2 bases from V and 4 bases from J, with 9 bases in between. CDR3 amino acids: CASSLWDGNQPQHF. CDR3 DNA: TGTGCCAGCAGTTTATGGGACGGGAATCAGCCCCAGCATTTT.

V gene TRBV18 combines with J gene TRBJ2-2, with TRBD1 matching 7 bases. V was pared by 2 bases and J by 4 bases, with 4 bases of the junction left unmatched. Germline lookup yields CDR1 KGHSH and CDR2 LQKENI. The CDR3 extends over 15 amino acids. The CDR3 loop reads CASSPDRVGTGELFF. The CDR3 coding sequence is TGTGCCAGCTCACCAGACAGGGTCGGCACCGGGGAGCTGTTTTTT.

As regards this clonotype: A junction end diverges from the germline sequence, so it may reflect a read error. The chain recombines TRBV12-3 or TRBV12-4 with TRBJ2-7; possible D gene TRBD2, 5 bases. The CDR3 has 12 residues. For the CDR3, the DNA is TGTGCCAGCAGCAGACTAAGCTACGAGCGGTACTTC. Translated, it gives CASSRLSYERYF.

This clonotype was seen many times. The rearrangement links TRBV28 to TRBJ2-1, with a tentative D call TRBD1 (6 bases). The CDR3 loop spans 15 amino acids. Germline-derived CDR1 and CDR2 are MDHEN and SYDVKM. V lost 3 bases and J 6 bases, leaving 15 bases between the germline ends. CDR3 loop: CASSLGGDIFNEQFF. CDR3 bases: TGTGCCAGCAGTTTGGGTGGGGACATCTTCAATGAGCAGTTCTTC.

The genes are TRBV18 and TRBJ2-5; 10 nucleotides line up with TRBD2. This CDR3 has 16 amino acids. The V gene end was trimmed by 3 bases and the J gene end by 1 base; junction bases not matched to a gene: 5. The germline gives CDR1 KGHSH, CDR2 LQKENI. CDR3 protein: CASSPVSGGLQETQYF. As DNA, the CDR3 is TGTGCCAGCTCACCCGTTAGCGGGGGGCTCCAAGAGACCCAGTACTTC.

The sample holds a few counts of this clonotype. The chain couples TRBV30 to TRBJ2-7; 8 positions agree with TRBD1. V gave up 4 bases and J gave up 9 bases; unmatched junction bases: 11. In germline, CDR1 is GTSNPN, CDR2 SVGIG (reference sequence). CDR3 length: 13 amino acids. The CDR3 here is CAWTLGQGEVQYF. As DNA, the CDR3 is TGTGCCTGGACCCTAGGACAGGGCGAGGTGCAGTACTTC.

This clonotype was seen more than once but under ten times. The chain combines TRBV3-1 with TRBJ1-1, with 7 bases matching TRBD1. Per the germline V gene, CDR1 is LGHDT and CDR2 is YNNKEL (reference sequence). V was pared by 4 bases and J by 1 base, with 9 bases of the junction left unmatched. The CDR3 has 16 amino acids. The CDR3 sequence: CASSPRDRVGNTEAFF. The DNA of the CDR3 is TGTGCCAGCAGCCCGCGCGACAGGGTGGGGAACACTGAAGCTTTCTTT.

The rearrangement joins TRBV3-1 to TRBJ2-1, with a possible D match to TRBD2 (7 bases). Germline CDR1 is LGHDT and CDR2 is YNNKEL (reference sequence). Between the trimmed V and J ends, which lost 3 bases and 9 bases, there was a span of 18 bases. The CDR3 has 15 amino acids. The CDR3 coding sequence is TGTGCCAGCAGCCAGGATCCTAGGGGGGGGGTTGAGCAGTTCTTC. Protein sequence: CASSQDPRGGVEQFF.

This clonotype appeared many times. This chain joins TRBV20-1 and TRBJ2-1, with a weak D call TRBD1 (7 bases). V lost 6 bases and J 15 bases, leaving 18 bases between the germline ends. The CDR3 has 11 amino acids. Germline CDR1 DFQATT, CDR2 SNEGSKA (reference sequence). CDR3 bases: TGCAGTGCCCAAGGGGGGACAGACAGGTTCTTC. Translating it yields CSAQGGTDRFF.

The V and J genes are TRBV12-3 or TRBV12-4 and TRBJ2-7; 7 bases are a match to TRBD1. The CDR3 length is 13 residues. Trimming cost V 5 bases and J 6 bases; bases outside gene matches: 7. The CDR3 spells CASSPGTVSEQYF. For the CDR3, the DNA is TGTGCCAGCAGTCCCGGGACAGTGAGCGAGCAGTACTTC.

The chain joins TRBV29-1 to TRBJ2-1; TRBD2 agrees at 16 bases. Germline-derived CDR1 and CDR2 are SQVTM and ANQGSEA. The CDR3 consists of 20 residues. Trimming took 1 base from V and 0 from J; bases not matched to a gene: 9. DNA for the CDR3: TGCAGCGTTGAAGGTCCGGGACTAGCGGGAGGGCTGGGCTCCTACAATGAGCAGTTCTTC. It yields the protein CSVEGPGLAGGLGSYNEQFF.

This clonotype was counted only a few times. The V gene is TRBV9, the J gene TRBJ2-5; D call uncertain. This CDR3 has 13 amino acids. The germline V gene has CDR1 SGDLS and CDR2 YYNGEE. V was trimmed by 1 base and J by 4 bases, leaving 8 bases between them. The CDR3 coding sequence is TGTGCCAGCAGCGTATTGGTCGGAGAGACCCAGTACTTC. Translation gives CASSVLVGETQYF.

This chain connects TRBV29-1 to TRBJ2-5; a possible D gene is TRBD1 (6 bases). Between the trimmed V and J ends, which lost 5 bases and 7 bases, there was a span of 20 bases. The germline V gene has CDR1 SQVTM and CDR2 ANQGSEA. The CDR3 is made up of 14 amino acids. The CDR3 DNA sequence: TGCAGCGTTCCCCCTACAGGGCAAGGGGTGACCCAGTACTTC. Its translation is CSVPPTGQGVTQYF.

The V call is TRBV5-1, the J call TRBJ1-5; D may be TRBD1 (5 bases). CDR3 size: 15 residues. Germline V CDR1 and CDR2: SGHRS, YFSETQ. V was pared by 0 bases and J by 6 bases, with 13 bases between. As DNA, the CDR3 is TGCGCCAGCAGCTTGGAGGAGCCGGGGACTCAGCCCCAGCATTTT. This translates into CASSLEEPGTQPQHF.

Notes on this clonotype: Germline is not matched at one junction end, which may reflect a read error. The genes are TRBV5-5 and TRBJ1-2; tentatively, D is TRBD1 (5 bases). CDR1 is SGHKS, CDR2 YYEKEE, per germline (reference sequence). CDR3 length: 11 residues. The CDR3 is CASSLVAGLHF. The CDR3 DNA reads as TGTGCCAGCAGCTTGGTTGCGGGACTACACTTC.

The chain has TRBV28 and TRBJ2-1; unclear D gene. Near its end, the DNA agrees better with TRBJ2-7, so the J call may be wrong. The CDR3 is made up of 11 amino acids. Germline loops: CDR1 MDHEN, CDR2 SYDVKM. The CDR3 here is CASRFDYEQYF. CDR3 nucleotides: TGTGCCAGCAGATTCGACTACGAGCAGTACTTC.

The chain carries TRBV7-9 and TRBJ2-1, with a tentative D call TRBD1 (6 bases). Germline values: CDR1 SEHNR, CDR2 FQNEAQ (reference sequence). The CDR3 consists of 14 residues. Trimming removed 1 base from V and 8 bases from J, with 12 bases in between. The CDR3: CASSLVGRGHEQFF. CDR3 bases: TGTGCCAGCAGCTTAGTGGGCAGGGGTCATGAGCAGTTCTTC.

The CDR3 bases are TGCAGTGCTAGGGGGGACAGTACCACCTACGAGCAGTACTTC. Translating gives CSARGDSTTYEQYF. V and J are TRBV20-1 and TRBJ2-7, with 7 bases identical to TRBD1. V lost 3 bases and J lost 2; bases outside the gene matches: 7. CDR1 and CDR2 from the germline V gene are DFQATT and SNEGSKA (reference sequence). CDR3 size: 14 residues.

This chain connects TRBV20-1 to TRBJ2-5, with TRBD1 matching over 8 bases. The CDR3 length is 12 residues. The germline V gene encodes CDR1 DFQATT and CDR2 SNEGSKA (reference sequence). V gave up 5 bases and J gave up 4 bases; unmatched junction bases: 3. CDR3 nucleotide sequence: TGCAGTGCTTGGACAGGGTTAGAGACCCAGTACTTC. It encodes CSAWTGLETQYF.

This clonotype was seen only a few times. This rearrangement joins TRBV7-9 to TRBJ2-2; 8 bases fit TRBD1. Germline V gene lookup returns CDR1 SEHNR and CDR2 FQNEAQ (reference sequence). V lost 1 base and J lost 4; bases outside the gene matches: 5. CDR3 size: 16 residues. The CDR3: CASSLDGTGLTGELFF. CDR3 coding DNA: TGTGCCAGCAGCTTAGACGGGACAGGTCTCACCGGGGAGCTGTTTTTT. Complete variable domain (other parts from reference TRBV7-9 and TRBJ2-2): DTGVSQNPRHKITKRGQNVTFRCDPISEHNRLYWYRQTLGQGPEFLTYFQNEAQLEKSRLLSDRFSAERPKGSFSTLEIQRTEQGDSAMYLCASSLDGTGLTGELFFGEGSRLTVL.

This clonotype appeared a single time. This chain joins TRBV12-3 or TRBV12-4 and TRBJ2-5; either TRBD1 or TRBD2 may fit D (5 bases each). This CDR3 comprises 15 residues. Trimming removed 6 bases at V and 1 base at J, with 15 bases between. DNA of the CDR3: TGTGCCAGCAGCGCGAATGCTGGGGGCCAAGAGACCCAGTACTTC. Translated, it gives CASSANAGGQETQYF.

There are a few counts of this clonotype. This rearrangement joins TRBV20-1 to TRBJ2-3; TRBD2 agrees at 9 bases. The V gene's germline CDR1 is DFQATT and CDR2 SNEGSKA (reference sequence). This CDR3 contains 14 residues. The trim removed 5 bases at V and 2 bases at J, leaving 5 bases unmatched. The CDR3 is CSAPPGLATDTQYF. The CDR3 bases are TGCAGTGCTCCCCCGGGACTAGCCACAGATACGCAGTATTTT.

This clonotype was counted between two and nine times. The genes are TRBV5-1 and TRBJ2-5, with TRBD1 matching 7 bases. The J call may be faulty, since TRBJ2-1 better matches the DNA end. CDR1 and CDR2 from the germline V gene are SGHRS and YFSETQ. This CDR3 spans 12 amino acids. In nucleotides, the CDR3 is TGCGCCAGCAGTCCGACAGGGAAAGCGCAGTTCTTC. It codes for CASSPTGKAQFF.

This clonotype was seen a handful of times. The V and J genes are TRBV10-3 and TRBJ2-5; 10 bases align to TRBD2. Trimming took 5 bases from V and 4 from J; bases not matched to a gene: 7. This CDR3 has 15 residues. Per germline, CDR1 ENHRY and CDR2 SYGVKD. The CDR3 sequence: CAISRSGGAPETQYF. CDR3 nucleotide sequence: TGTGCCATCAGTAGGAGCGGGGGGGCCCCAGAGACCCAGTACTTC.

The chain combines TRBV29-1 with TRBJ1-2; D uncertain. Trimming stripped 0 bases from V and 5 bases from J, with 16 bases between. The length of the CDR3 is 15 residues. Germline CDR1 SQVTM, CDR2 ANQGSEA. CDR3 bases: TGCAGCGTTGAAGAGATCGACAATAGCGGTTATGGCTACACCTTC. Amino acids: CSVEEIDNSGYGYTF.

The chain joins TRBV24-1 to TRBJ2-3, with TRBD2 identical over 7 bases. The CDR3 length is 15 residues. The germline V gene encodes CDR1 KGHDR and CDR2 SFDVKD. The V segment lost 2 bases and the J segment 2 bases; nucleotides outside the gene matches: 3. This CDR3 reads CATSDSSGVTDTQYF. DNA for the CDR3: TGTGCCACCAGTGATTCCAGCGGGGTCACAGATACGCAGTATTTT.